This entry lists 13 T cell receptor beta chains sequenced from one sample in a study of T cells after yellow fever vaccination. TCRdb re-analysed the 5' RACE reads in MiXCR, keeping a single row per CDR3 protein. Among about 74,000 distinct CDR3 sequences listed, 7.1% were seen once. The input for sequencing was CD8+ T cells sorted from PBMCs, taken about 5 days after the first yellow fever vaccination. The receptors here all came from a man between 18 and 35 years old who received the YFV17D yellow fever vaccine.

About this clonotype: A much bigger clone sits one base away, suggesting this may be a read error. This chain joins TRBV13 and TRBJ2-2; D is unresolved. The germline gives CDR1 PRHDT, CDR2 FYEKMQ (reference sequence). This CDR3 region has 14 residues. V was clipped by 5 bases and J by 9 bases, with 16 bases between them. The CDR3 protein is CASSPGGMPWELFF. In DNA, the CDR3 is TGTGCCAGCAGCCCCGGTGGGATGCCCTGGGAGCTGTTTTTT. The variable domain in full, completed from reference TRBV13 and TRBJ2-2, reads AAGVIQSPRHLIKEKRETATLKCYPIPRHDTVYWYQQGPGQDPQFLISFYEKMQSDKGSIPDRFSAQQFSDYHSELNMSSLELGDSALYFCASSPGGMPWELFFGEGSRLTVL.

The sample holds many counts of this clonotype. This rearrangement joins TRBV7-6 to TRBJ2-7; 8 bases are a match to TRBD1. Germline V gene data show CDR1 as SGHVS and CDR2 as FNYEAQ. Unmatched junction bases numbered 4, after V lost 6 bases and J lost 0 bases. The CDR3 runs 14 residues. CDR3 DNA sequence: TGTGCCAGCAGTATAGGACAGGGCTCCTACGAGCAGTACGTC. Its translation: CASSIGQGSYEQYV.

This clonotype has only a few counts. This chain connects TRBV7-9 to TRBJ1-5; 7 bases are a match to TRBD1. The V gene's germline CDR1 is SEHNR and CDR2 FQNEAQ (reference sequence). This CDR3 is built from 17 residues. Losses at the gene ends were 10 bases for V and 2 bases for J; bases not matched to a gene: 17. CDR3 loop: CATQGGTASGGNQPQHF. The CDR3 DNA sequence: TGTGCCACCCAGGGAGGGACAGCATCGGGAGGCAATCAGCCCCAGCATTTT.

The V call is TRBV6-1, the J call TRBJ2-4, with 9 bases identical to TRBD1. Germline CDR1 and CDR2: MNHNS and SASEGT. Losses at the gene ends were 7 bases for V and 7 bases for J; bases not matched to a gene: 17. The CDR3 totals 17 residues. For the CDR3, the DNA is TGTGCCAGCAAGCGGCATGTGACAGGGGGGTTCGACAACATTCAGTACTTC. Translating gives CASKRHVTGGFDNIQYF.

On this clonotype: This sequence may be a read error, since a much larger clone differs from it by one base. The chain is built from TRBV4-3 and TRBJ2-3; D possibly corresponds to TRBD1 (5 bases). CDR1 is LGHNA and CDR2 is YSLEER in the germline V gene. The CDR3 has 16 residues. CDR3 coding DNA: TGCGCCACCAGCCAAGATCGAACGAAAGGGGCAGATACGCAGTATTTT. It specifies CATSQDRTKGADTQYF.

There are a few counts of this clonotype. The chain couples TRBV4-3 to TRBJ1-2; 7 nucleotides match TRBD1. The germline CDR1 and CDR2 sequences are LGHNA and YSLEER. The CDR3 totals 14 residues. The V gene end was trimmed by 3 bases and the J gene end by 4 bases; junction bases not matched to a gene: 5. The CDR3 DNA is TGCGCCAGCAGCCAGGAAGGGGGCGGCTATGGCTACACCTTC. This gives the protein CASSQEGGGYGYTF.

The rearrangement links TRBV4-1 to TRBJ1-5, with TRBD1 as a possible D gene (5 bases). This CDR3 has 17 residues. V was pared by 4 bases and J by 1 base, with 17 bases between. The germline gives CDR1 MGHRA, CDR2 YSYEKL. The CDR3 loop reads CASSPLVGTVSNQPQHF. The CDR3 DNA follows: TGCGCCAGCAGCCCCCTAGTCGGGACGGTGAGCAATCAGCCCCAGCATTTT.

There are many counts of this clonotype. The chain couples TRBV7-2 to TRBJ1-6, with D hard to call. The ends were cut back, 1 base at V and 10 bases at J, with 11 bases in the middle. The germline V gene encodes CDR1 SGHTA and CDR2 FQGNSA. This CDR3 contains 14 residues. For the CDR3, the DNA is TGTGCCAGCAGCTTAGGTGGGGTTGGATCACCCCTCCACTTT. It translates to CASSLGGVGSPLHF.

This clonotype was observed many times. This sequence joins TRBV12-3 or TRBV12-4 and TRBJ2-5; D uncertain. Trimming removed 5 bases from V and 0 bases from J, with 7 bases in between. The CDR3 is 13 amino acids. The CDR3 region has the DNA TGTGCCAGCAGTCGACCCGACCAAGAGACCCAGTACTTC. Protein sequence: CASSRPDQETQYF.

The rearrangement uses TRBV9 and TRBJ2-7, with 8 bases lining up with TRBD1. V lost 3 bases and J lost 1; bases outside the gene matches: 6. Per germline, CDR1 SGDLS and CDR2 YYNGEE. This CDR3 contains 15 residues. In DNA form, the CDR3 reads TGTGCCAGCAGCGAAGCAGGGGGCTATTCCTACGAGCAGTACTTC. Its translation: CASSEAGGYSYEQYF.

The sample holds many counts of this clonotype. V gene TRBV6-1 combines with J gene TRBJ2-2; TRBD2 might be the D (6 bases). Between the trimmed V and J ends, which lost 8 bases and 1 base, there was a span of 8 bases. The CDR3 has 13 amino acids. CDR1 is MNHNS and CDR2 is SASEGT in the germline V gene. CDR3 DNA sequence: TGTGCCAGCGTGGAGGGGAACACCGGGGAGCTGTTTTTT. This sequence encodes CASVEGNTGELFF.

This clonotype was counted a few times. The CDR3 region is CASSQVTGPRDTQYF. CDR3 DNA: TGTGCCAGCAGCCAAGTTACGGGGCCTCGGGATACGCAGTATTTT. The chain joins TRBV4-2 to TRBJ2-3; D tentatively fits TRBD1 or TRBD2 (5 bases each). Germline CDR1 reads LGHNA; CDR2 reads YNFKEQ. Trimming took 1 base from V and 6 from J, leaving 14 bases between them. This CDR3 is built from 15 residues.

This clonotype was found a few times. The chain carries TRBV20-1 and TRBJ1-6; D uncertain. This CDR3 region has 14 residues. CDR1 is DFQATT and CDR2 is SNEGSKA in the germline V gene (reference sequence). The germline V and J ends were trimmed by 6 bases and 3 bases, with 12 bases remaining between them. CDR3 region: CSALDRYYNSPLHF. The CDR3 nucleotides read TGCAGTGCCTTAGACCGCTACTATAATTCACCCCTCCACTTT.